The next 20 T cell receptor beta chains were all read from a single sample in a study of T cells after yellow fever vaccination. TCRdb called the 5' RACE reads again in MiXCR, with one record for every CDR3 protein. The sample has more than 75,000 distinct CDR3 sequences; approximately 8.4% are singletons. The starting material was CD8+ T cells not binding an NS4B(214-222) dextramer, sorted from PBMCs, obtained around 15 days after the first yellow fever vaccination. These receptors came from a young man who received the YFV17D yellow fever vaccine.

This rearrangement joins TRBV9 to TRBJ2-7; D is unclear. In germline, CDR1 is SGDLS, CDR2 YYNGEE. The CDR3 runs to 14 residues. Trimming removed 1 base from V and 2 bases from J, with 10 bases in between. The CDR3 protein is CASSVLPRAYEQYF. The CDR3 DNA sequence: TGTGCCAGCAGCGTACTTCCAAGGGCCTACGAGCAGTACTTC.

This sequence joins TRBV7-9 and TRBJ2-7, with a weak D call TRBD1 (5 bases). Trimming cost V 1 base and J 6 bases, with 10 bases left between them. Germline V CDR1 and CDR2: SEHNR, FQNEAQ (reference sequence). The CDR3 extends over 13 amino acids. CDR3 DNA sequence: TGTGCCAGCAGCTTAGTGGCAGGGCTCGAGCAGTACGTC. This gives the protein CASSLVAGLEQYV.

This rearrangement joins TRBV7-9 to TRBJ2-5; possible D gene TRBD2, 5 bases. Germline V gene data show CDR1 as SEHNR and CDR2 as FQNEAQ (reference sequence). This CDR3 is 17 amino acids long. V was clipped by 4 bases and J by 5 bases, with 23 bases between them. In DNA, the CDR3 is TGTGCCAGCAGCTATGGGAAACTCGGGGTGGCACATGAGACCCAGTACTTC. Amino acids: CASSYGKLGVAHETQYF.

This chain's CDR3 is CASSQLLPNTDTQYF. CDR3 in DNA: TGTGCCAGCAGCCAATTACTTCCGAACACAGATACGCAGTATTTT. V is TRBV16 and J is TRBJ2-3; no clear D gene. Trimming took off 1 base at V and 2 bases at J, with 10 bases between the two ends. Germline V gives CDR1 KGHSY, CDR2 FQNENV. CDR3 size: 15 residues.

The rearrangement links TRBV29-1 to TRBJ2-1; 7 bases are shared with TRBD1. The CDR3 extends over 15 amino acids. The trim removed 1 base at V and 4 bases at J, leaving 7 bases unmatched. Germline V gene sequence: CDR1 SQVTM, CDR2 ANQGSEA. The CDR3 nucleotides are TGCAGCGTTGAAGTCTGGGACAGTCTGTACAATGAGCAGTTCTTC. It encodes CSVEVWDSLYNEQFF.

This clonotype was detected a few times. The rearrangement joins TRBV13 to TRBJ2-1; D may correspond to TRBD1 or TRBD2 (5 bases each). Germline loops: CDR1 PRHDT, CDR2 FYEKMQ (reference sequence). This CDR3 spans 12 amino acids. With 4 bases removed from V and 14 bases from J, the gap between germline ends came to 15 bases. In DNA, the CDR3 is TGTGCCAGCAGCTCGGGGCCGCAAGGCAAGTTCTTC. It specifies CASSSGPQGKFF.

This clonotype was detected many times. The chain couples TRBV20-1 to TRBJ2-2; D gene uncertain. CDR3 length: 13 amino acids. V was cut by 3 bases and J by 2 bases, with 7 bases left in between. Germline CDR1 and CDR2: DFQATT and SNEGSKA (reference sequence). CDR3 coding DNA: TGCAGTGCTAGGGGTCAAAACACCGGGGAGCTGTTTTTT. It specifies CSARGQNTGELFF.

This sequence joins TRBV28 and TRBJ2-7; D is ambiguous. This CDR3 contains 13 residues. Trimming pared 3 bases from V and 3 bases from J, leaving 9 bases between. Germline CDR1 is MDHEN and CDR2 is SYDVKM. The CDR3 nucleotides are TGTGCCAGCAGTTTGGAACCAAACTACGAGCAGTACGTC. It translates to CASSLEPNYEQYV.

V is TRBV12-3 or TRBV12-4 and J is TRBJ1-2; no firm D call. This CDR3 spans 13 amino acids. V was cut by 6 bases and J by 6 bases, with 14 bases left in between. The CDR3 nucleotides are TGTGCCAGCAGGTTCGGGTCGGGGAATGGCTACACCTTC. This codes for CASRFGSGNGYTF.

The chain is built from TRBV6-2 or TRBV6-3 and TRBJ2-7; D uncertain. This CDR3 contains 15 residues. CDR1 and CDR2 (germline): MNHEY, SVGEGT. Trimming removed 0 bases from V and 0 bases from J, with 9 bases in between. CDR3 DNA: TGTGCCAGCAGTTACTCGGCAGAGAACTCCTACGAGCAGTACGTC. Protein product: CASSYSAENSYEQYV.

This clonotype appeared a few times. J is TRBJ2-5 and V is TRBV27; no definite D call. The CDR3 length is 14 residues. The germline CDR1 and CDR2 sequences are MNHEY and SMNVEV (reference sequence). V gave up 0 bases and J gave up 0 bases, with 5 bases separating them. CDR3 DNA: TGTGCCAGCAGTTTATCTAGCTACCAAGAGACCCAGTACTTC. Translated: CASSLSSYQETQYF.

The sample holds a few counts of this clonotype. V is TRBV12-3 or TRBV12-4 and J is TRBJ2-5; D call uncertain. CDR3 size: 14 residues. V was trimmed by 7 bases and J by 1 base, leaving 13 bases between them. The CDR3 spells CASTLVGVQETQYF. For the CDR3, the DNA is TGTGCCAGCACCCTGGTTGGGGTCCAAGAGACCCAGTACTTC.

This clonotype showed up just a few times. V and J are TRBV27 and TRBJ1-2; D not resolved. This CDR3 region has 13 residues. Germline V gene sequence: CDR1 MNHEY, CDR2 SMNVEV (reference sequence). Trimming cost V 5 bases and J 8 bases, with 15 bases left between them. The CDR3 spells CASSPYSPLGYTF. As DNA, the CDR3 is TGTGCCAGCAGTCCCTATTCCCCGTTAGGCTACACCTTC.

This clonotype has more than one count but fewer than ten. A junction end diverges from the germline sequence, so it may reflect a read error. The chain joins TRBV7-6 to TRBJ2-6; D remains ambiguous. Germline CDR1 SGHVS, CDR2 FNYEAQ. The CDR3 contains 15 residues. CDR3: CASSLDSSGANVLTF. The CDR3 bases are TGTGCCAGCAGCCTAGATAGCTCTGGCGCCAACGTCCTGACTTTC. Filled out from reference TRBV7-6 and TRBJ2-6, the complete variable domain reads GAGVSQSPRYKVTKRGQDVALRCDPISGHVSLYWYRQALGQGPEFLTYFNYEAQQDKSGLPNDRFSAERPEGSISTLTIQRTEQRDSAMYRCASSLDSSGANVLTFGAGSRLTVL.

This clonotype was counted a few times. The rearrangement links TRBV5-1 to TRBJ2-2; a weak D match, TRBD2 (6 bases). CDR1 is SGHRS and CDR2 is YFSETQ in the germline V gene. The CDR3 sequence is 15 residues long. V was cut by 4 bases and J by 5 bases, with 15 bases left in between. As DNA, the CDR3 is TGCGCCAGCAGCACCGACCTTGCGGGGACCGGGGAGCTGTTTTTT. This sequence encodes CASSTDLAGTGELFF.

The sample holds many counts of this clonotype. This chain joins TRBV29-1 and TRBJ1-1, with D unresolved. CDR1 and CDR2 (germline): SQVTM, ANQGSEA. This CDR3 contains 11 residues. Trimming took 5 bases from V and 6 from J, leaving 10 bases between them. In nucleotides, the CDR3 is TGCAGCGTTACACGAGGCCCTGAAGCTTTCTTT. Amino acid sequence: CSVTRGPEAFF.

J is TRBJ2-2 and V is TRBV29-1; weak D call: TRBD2 (5 bases). CDR1 and CDR2 from the germline V gene are SQVTM and ANQGSEA. The CDR3 runs to 13 residues. V lost 2 bases, J lost 4 bases, and 8 bases lay in between. The DNA for the CDR3 is TGCAGCGTTGAAAACAGCGGCACCGGGGAGCTGTTTTTT. It translates to CSVENSGTGELFF.

This clonotype was recorded only once. For the CDR3, the DNA is TGTGCCAGCAGCGTCGCCCAGGGTGCTGGAAACACCATATATTTT. Its protein is CASSVAQGAGNTIYF. The chain carries TRBV9 and TRBJ1-3; D is perhaps TRBD1 (5 bases). V lost 2 bases and J lost 2, with 11 bases in between. This CDR3 contains 15 residues. Germline assignment: CDR1 SGDLS and CDR2 YYNGEE.

This clonotype was seen a few times. V and J are TRBV12-3 or TRBV12-4 and TRBJ1-2; unclear D gene. CDR3 length: 12 amino acids. With 10 bases removed from V and 1 base from J, the gap between germline ends came to 10 bases. CDR3 DNA sequence: TGTGCCACCGGCGGCCTTAACTATGGCTACACCTTC. Residues: CATGGLNYGYTF.

This clonotype has just one count. V gene TRBV20-1 combines with J gene TRBJ1-5; 9 positions match TRBD1. V trimming: 0 bases; J trimming: 6 bases; junction bases outside the gene matches: 3. Germline CDR1 DFQATT, CDR2 SNEGSKA (reference sequence). The CDR3 extends over 14 amino acids. The CDR3 region has the DNA TGCAGTGCTAGAGACCCGGACAGGGGTCAGCCCCAGCATTTT. Encoded protein: CSARDPDRGQPQHF.